These T cell receptor beta chains were read from a single sample in a study of blood T cell repertoires in COVID-19. Measured with immunoSEQ multiplex PCR; TCRdb has only the in-frame clones, and not every one. The table lists approximately 150,000 clones, roughly 88% of them singletons, with about 10% in the top ten. The sequenced sample consisted of peripheral blood. The receptors derive from a man in his fifties or sixties with active or convalescent COVID-19. The CDR3 runs from the conserved cysteine through the conserved F or W. The D gene is left open where the match is weak. The size entry is marked missing in some rows and otherwise reads once, few, many or a size class.

TRBV4-1	TRBJ2-2	NA	NA	TGCGCCAGCAGCCAAGTCGGGAGAGGTGTATCCGGGGAGCTGTTTTTT	CASSQVGRGVSGELFF
TRBV6-5	TRBJ1-1	NA	once	TGTGCCAGCAGACAAAGGACGGGGGGGACTGAAGCTTTCTTT	CASRQRTGGTEAFF
TRBV5-6	TRBJ2-7	NA	NA	TGTGCCAGCAGCTTGACCAGGGAAGTATTGACCGAGCAGTACTTC	CASSLTREVLTEQYF
TRBV16	TRBJ1-3	NA	NA	TGTGCCAGCAGCCAATCCCCAGGGGCCACTGGAAACACCATATATTTT	CASSQSPGATGNTIYF
TRBV3-1/TRBV3-2	TRBJ2-4	NA	NA	TGTGCCAGCAGCCAAGAAGCTTCGAACATTCAGTACTTC	CASSQEASNIQYF
TRBV28	TRBJ1-5	TRBD1	NA	TGTGCCAGCAGGTTACCACAGGGGGGTCAGCCCCAGCATTTT	CASRLPQGGQPQHF
TRBV12-5	TRBJ1-4	TRBD1	NA	TGTGCTAGTGGTTTTGGGGACAGGGGGGAGACTAATGAAAAACTGTTTTTT	CASGFGDRGETNEKLFF
TRBV7-2	TRBJ1-2	NA	NA	TGTGCCAGCAGCTTATCTACAGCCTCGTTCTATGGCTACACCTTC	CASSLSTASFYGYTF
TRBV5-1	TRBJ2-1	NA	NA	TGCGCCAGCAGCCTAGGGCTAGCACCCAATGAGCAGTTCTTC	CASSLGLAPNEQFF
TRBV7-9	TRBJ2-3	TRBD2	NA	TGTGCCAGCAGCTTAGCCTCCGGGACTAGCGGGAGAGGTACGCAGTATTTT	CASSLASGTSGRGTQYF
TRBV28	TRBJ2-7	NA	NA	TGTGCCAGCAAATTGGACACCACCTACGAGCAGTACTTC	CASKLDTTYEQYF
TRBV5-4	TRBJ1-6	NA	NA	TGTGCCAGCAGCCACGACTCCAGCCTCAATTCACCCCTCCACTTT	CASSHDSSLNSPLHF
TRBV5-1	TRBJ1-1	TRBD1	NA	TGCGCCAGCAGCTTGGACAGGGGGCTTCAAAATGGGCCTGAAGCTTTCTTT	CASSLDRGLQNGPEAFF
TRBV29-1	TRBJ2-1	NA	NA	TGCAGCGTTGTCCGGAGGAGCTCCTACAATGAGCAGTTCTTC	CSVVRRSSYNEQFF
TRBV7-9	TRBJ1-2	TRBD1	NA	TGTGCCAGCAGCCCCGGACAGGGGTATGGCTACACCTTC	CASSPGQGYGYTF
TRBV6-5	TRBJ1-1	NA	NA	TGTGCCAGCAGCTCAGGGTACAGCACTGAAGCTTTCTTT	CASSSGYSTEAFF
TRBV28	TRBJ1-3	TRBD1	NA	TGTGCCAGCAGTTCGTACAGGGGTGGAAACACCATATATTTT	CASSSYRGGNTIYF
TRBV5-4	TRBJ2-7	TRBD1	NA	TGTGCCAGCACCTTCGGGACAGGGACCTACGAGCAGTACTTC	CASTFGTGTYEQYF
TRBV4-3	TRBJ2-1	TRBD2	NA	TGCGCCAGCAGCCAAGACGCGGGGGACAATGAGCAGTTCTTC	CASSQDAGDNEQFF
TRBV3-1/TRBV3-2	TRBJ2-2	TRBD1	NA	TGTGCCAGCAGCCCCAGACAGGGATTGGGGGAGCTGTTTTTT	CASSPRQGLGELFF
TRBV28	TRBJ2-1	TRBD2	NA	TGTGCCAGCAGTTTCGGGACTAGCATGAATGAGCAGTTCTTC	CASSFGTSMNEQFF
TRBV5-1	TRBJ1-1	NA	NA	TGCGCCAGCAGCTTGAACGAGAAAGCTTTCTTT	CASSLNEKAFF
TRBV21-1	TRBJ2-1	NA	once	TGTGCCAGCAGCAAAGCGTGGGCTTACAGAAAAAATTACAATGAGCAGTTCTTC	CASSKAWAYRKNYNEQFF
TRBV15	TRBJ2-7	NA	NA	TGTGCCACCAGCAGAACCGGGACAAACTCCTACGAGCAGTACTTC	CATSRTGTNSYEQYF
TRBV29-1	TRBJ1-2	TRBD1	NA	TGCAGCGTTACTCTGGGGGACAGCTATGGCTACACCTTC	CSVTLGDSYGYTF
TRBV9	TRBJ2-7	TRBD2	once	TGTGCCAGCAGCTTTTCCGGGACTAGCGGGATTTACGAGCAGTACTTC	CASSFSGTSGIYEQYF
TRBV27	TRBJ1-1	TRBD1	few	TGTGCCAGCAGTTTGCAGGGGGCGAACACTGAAGCTTTCTTT	CASSLQGANTEAFF
TRBV28	TRBJ2-1	TRBD1	NA	TGTGCCAGCACCACCCCAGGGACAGGGCGGAGGAATGAGCAGTTCTTC	CASTTPGTGRRNEQFF
TRBV6-5	TRBJ2-7	TRBD1	NA	TGTGCCAGCGGGGACAGGGGTACCAACGAGCAGTACTTC	CASGDRGTNEQYF
TRBV7-9	TRBJ2-1	TRBD2	once	TGTGCCAGCAGCTTAATCGGGGGAGGGGTGGATGAGCAGTTCTTC	CASSLIGGGVDEQFF
TRBV11-3	TRBJ2-3	NA	NA	TGTGCCAGCAGCTCCCTCACAGAAGATACGCAGTATTTT	CASSSLTEDTQYF
TRBV7-3	TRBJ1-6	NA	NA	TGTGCCAGCTCGAAGGGGCCGAATTCACCCCTCCACTTT	CASSKGPNSPLHF
TRBV5-1	TRBJ2-1	TRBD2	NA	TGCGCCAGCAGCTCTCAGACTAGCGGGATTTTCTTGAAGGAGCAGTTCTTC	CASSSQTSGIFLKEQFF
TRBV9	TRBJ1-4	NA	NA	TGTGCCAGCAGCCCTGACAGACCAAATGAAAAACTGTTTTTT	CASSPDRPNEKLFF
TRBV28	TRBJ1-3	NA	NA	TGTGCCAGCAGTTTAGAATCAGGGTCCTCCTCTTTCTCTGGAAACACCATATATTTT	CASSLESGSSSFSGNTIYF
TRBV5-1	TRBJ2-5	TRBD2	NA	TGCGCCAGCAGCTTACTCCTAGCGGGATATCAAGAGACCCAGTACTTC	CASSLLLAGYQETQYF
TRBV28	TRBJ2-1	TRBD2	NA	TGTGCCAGCAGTCCATTAGCGGGAGGGCCGTCCTACAATGAGCAGTTCTTC	CASSPLAGGPSYNEQFF
TRBV28	TRBJ1-5	NA	NA	TGTGCCAGCAGTTTGTCGGCCACAGGGACCAAGGTACGGCCCCAGCATTTT	CASSLSATGTKVRPQHF
TRBV2	TRBJ2-1	TRBD2	NA	TGTGCCAGCAGTGAGGGCGGGAGTATAGGCTATGAGCAGTTCTTC	CASSEGGSIGYEQFF
TRBV11-2	TRBJ1-6	NA	NA	TGTGCCAGCAGCTTCGGTAATTCACCCCTCCACTTT	CASSFGNSPLHF